The 27 T cell receptor beta chains presented below share a single source sample, sequenced in a study of T-cell reconstitution after alpha-beta-depleted transplantation in children. TCRbeta library construction was performed incorporating unique molecular identifiers. TCRdb ran MiXCR on the PCR reads and lists one entry per CDR3 protein. Of approximately 500,000 distinct CDR3 sequences listed, over 9.5% were seen once; the top ten hold around 2%. Sequences were derived from PBMCs, sampled before TCRalphabeta/CD19-depleted stem cell transplant. The receptors come from a child under 10 years old with inherited bone marrow failure, due to receive a stem cell transplant.

This clonotype has ten or more counts. The chain employs TRBV27 and TRBJ2-1, with D perhaps matching TRBD1 (6 bases). The germline V gene encodes CDR1 MNHEY and CDR2 SMNVEV (reference sequence). The CDR3 runs to 13 residues. The V and J ends lost 8 bases and 7 bases respectively, with 15 bases between them. CDR3 sequence reads: CASGHRVGNEQFF. DNA for the CDR3: TGTGCCAGCGGGCACAGGGTTGGGAATGAGCAGTTCTTC.

This clonotype was seen at least ten times. A junction boundary mismatches the germline segment, possibly from a read error. The chain employs TRBV6-1 and TRBJ1-4, with a possible D match to TRBD1 (5 bases). This CDR3 contains 12 residues. CDR1 is MNHNS and CDR2 is SASEGT in the germline V gene. CDR3 region: CASGTGDGPQIF. The DNA of the CDR3 is TGTGCCAGCGGGACGGGGGACGGCCCACAGATTTTT.

The chain employs TRBV7-8 and TRBJ2-2, with a weak D call TRBD2 (6 bases). The germline V gene has CDR1 SGHVS and CDR2 FQNEAQ. Between the trimmed V and J ends, which lost 0 bases and 4 bases, there was a span of 15 bases. This CDR3 is 17 amino acids long. CDR3 sequence (DNA): TGTGCCAGCAGCTTAGCGGTCGGTAGCGGAACCACCGGGGAGCTGTTTTTT. Amino acid sequence: CASSLAVGSGTTGELFF.

On this clonotype: A much bigger clone sits one base away, suggesting this may be a read error. This chain links TRBV5-1 with TRBJ1-1, with D possibly matching TRBD1 (5 bases). The germline gives CDR1 SGHRS, CDR2 YFSETQ. This CDR3 contains 15 residues. The CDR3 is CASRLAIGADTEAFF. The CDR3 DNA is TGCGCCAGCAGGTTGGCTATAGGGGCAGACACTGAAGCTTTCTTT.

This clonotype was seen at least ten times. The chain has TRBV20-1 and TRBJ1-6, with D possibly TRBD1 on 6 matching bases. Germline CDR1 and CDR2: DFQATT and SNEGSKA (reference sequence). The CDR3 contains 15 residues. The ends were cut back, 3 bases at V and 3 bases at J, with 12 bases in the middle. CDR3 bases: TGCAGTGCTAGTACAGGGAGCGTCTATAATTCACCCCTCCACTTT. Protein product: CSASTGSVYNSPLHF.

This clonotype was seen ten or more times. The J gene is TRBJ2-1, the V gene TRBV29-1, with 9 bases identical to TRBD2. The CDR3 spans 14 residues. V shed 4 bases, J shed 9 bases, and the junction held 10 bases outside the gene matches. Germline V lookup: CDR1 SQVTM, CDR2 ANQGSEA. The CDR3 loop is CSVVVAGGPGEQFF. In nucleotides, the CDR3 is TGCAGCGTTGTGGTTGCGGGAGGGCCCGGTGAGCAGTTCTTC.

This clonotype was seen ten or more times. J is TRBJ2-7 and V is TRBV5-1, with a weak D call TRBD2 (6 bases). This CDR3 is built from 15 residues. Trimming shortened V by 0 bases and J by 3 bases, and 13 bases separated the two germline ends. CDR1 and CDR2 (germline): SGHRS, YFSETQ. The CDR3: CASSLADGGSYEQYF. The DNA for the CDR3 is TGCGCCAGCAGCTTGGCCGATGGGGGGAGCTACGAGCAGTACTTC.

This clonotype has a handful of counts. This chain uses TRBV5-4 with TRBJ2-2, with D unresolved. Germline lookup yields CDR1 SGHNT and CDR2 YYREEE (reference sequence). V lost 3 bases and J 0 bases, leaving 6 bases between the germline ends. There are 14 residues in the CDR3. The CDR3 here is CASSWQTNTGELFF. CDR3 in DNA: TGTGCCAGCAGCTGGCAAACGAACACCGGGGAGCTGTTTTTT.

This clonotype has a count of ten or more. The chain links TRBV12-3 or TRBV12-4 to TRBJ2-2; D might be TRBD2 (5 bases). The ends were cut back, 0 bases at V and 3 bases at J, with 11 bases in the middle. CDR3 size: 16 residues. DNA of the CDR3: TGTGCCAGCAGTTTAGCGCTAGCTTCGCACACCGGGGAGCTGTTTTTT. Its protein is CASSLALASHTGELFF.

The sample holds many counts of this clonotype. The chain joins TRBV20-1 to TRBJ2-5; 7 positions agree with TRBD1. Germline CDR1 and CDR2: DFQATT and SNEGSKA (reference sequence). The J segment lost 3 bases and the V segment lost 2 bases, leaving 3 bases of the junction unmatched. The length of the CDR3 is 13 residues. The CDR3 sequence: CSARLTGKETQYF. The CDR3 DNA is TGCAGTGCTAGACTGACAGGGAAAGAGACCCAGTACTTC.

This clonotype was counted at least ten times. The chain is built from TRBV7-8 and TRBJ2-3; TRBD1 might be the D (7 bases). The V end lost 4 bases, the J end lost 1 base, and 15 bases lay between the germline ends. The germline CDR1 and CDR2 sequences are SGHVS and FQNEAQ. The CDR3 totals 16 residues. CDR3 loop: CASSSVRGDGTDTQYF. The CDR3 nucleotides are TGTGCCAGCAGCTCCGTCAGGGGGGATGGCACAGATACGCAGTATTTT.

This clonotype was counted ten times or more. CDR3 residues: CASMTGSQETQYF. DNA for the CDR3: TGCGCCAGCATGACAGGGTCGCAAGAGACCCAGTACTTC. The rearrangement joins TRBV5-1 to TRBJ2-5; 7 bases fit TRBD1. Germline V gene data show CDR1 as SGHRS and CDR2 as YFSETQ. CDR3 length equals 13 residues. V trimming: 6 bases; J trimming: 2 bases; junction bases outside the gene matches: 4.

This clonotype was seen more than once but under ten times. The chain links TRBV7-2 to TRBJ1-5; 8 nucleotides match TRBD1. The CDR3 spans 15 residues. The ends lost 5 bases at V and 6 bases at J; junction bases unmatched: 9. The germline V gene encodes CDR1 SGHTA and CDR2 FQGNSA. CDR3: CASSPLQGAVQPQHF. The DNA for the CDR3 is TGTGCCAGCAGCCCCTTGCAGGGGGCAGTTCAGCCCCAGCATTTT.

This clonotype was seen once. The gene calls are TRBV20-1 and TRBJ1-2; weak D call: TRBD1 (5 bases). The V end was cut by 8 bases, the J end by 0 bases, with 13 bases between. Germline CDR1 and CDR2: DFQATT and SNEGSKA (reference sequence). The CDR3 sequence is 13 residues long. The CDR3 DNA follows: TGCAGTAATCCGGGACGAGCTAACTATGGCTACACCTTC. The encoded protein is CSNPGRANYGYTF.

This clonotype was observed many times. The V call is TRBV18, the J call TRBJ2-3; D is perhaps TRBD1 (5 bases). Germline assignment: CDR1 KGHSH and CDR2 LQKENI. CDR3 size: 15 residues. V gave up 2 bases and J gave up 1 base, with 10 bases separating them. The CDR3 is CASSPIRGGTDTQYF. The DNA of the CDR3 is TGTGCCAGCTCACCAATAAGGGGCGGCACAGATACGCAGTATTTT. The complete variable domain, with remaining parts taken from reference TRBV18 and TRBJ2-3, reads NAGVMQNPRHLVRRRGQEARLRCSPMKGHSHVYWYRQLPEEGLKFMVYLQKENIIDESGMPKERFSAEFPKEGPSILRIQQVVRGDSAAYFCASSPIRGGTDTQYFGPGTRLTVL.

This clonotype occurred many times. The chain joins TRBV5-1 to TRBJ2-7; 7 nucleotides line up with TRBD2. CDR3 length: 14 residues. Per germline, CDR1 SGHRS and CDR2 YFSETQ. V was pared by 0 bases and J by 7 bases, with 7 bases of the junction left unmatched. This CDR3 reads CASSLDSPAGEQYF. CDR3 in DNA: TGCGCCAGCAGCTTGGACTCTCCAGCGGGAGAGCAGTACTTC.

This clonotype was seen ten or more times. V gene TRBV20-1 combines with J gene TRBJ2-1; perhaps TRBD1 as D (5 bases). The CDR3 loop spans 13 amino acids. The ends were cut back, 4 bases at V and 2 bases at J, with 9 bases in the middle. Germline-derived CDR1 and CDR2 are DFQATT and SNEGSKA (reference sequence). The CDR3 bases are TGCAGTGCTATGGACACTACCTACAATGAGCAGTTCTTC. Translated, it gives CSAMDTTYNEQFF.

This clonotype was recorded at least ten times. In nucleotides, the CDR3 is TGTGCCAGCAGCTTAGACCCTCTCAATGAGCAGTTCTTC. This gives the protein CASSLDPLNEQFF. The chain joins TRBV11-2 to TRBJ2-1; D gene uncertain. Trimming stripped 0 bases from V and 6 bases from J, with 6 bases between. Germline loops: CDR1 SGHAT, CDR2 FQNNGV. The CDR3 has 13 amino acids.

Details on this clonotype: A read error may produce the germline difference seen at one junction end. The gene calls are TRBV2 and TRBJ2-1; TRBD2 agrees at 10 bases. Germline V gene lookup returns CDR1 SNHLY and CDR2 FYNNEI. The CDR3 is 19 amino acids. CDR3 nucleotides: TGTACCAGCAGTCCGGCCCCTAGCGGGAGTTCCGGTCGTTACAATGAGCAGTTCTTC. Amino acid sequence: CTSSPAPSGSSGRYNEQFF.

This clonotype showed up many times. This sequence joins TRBV4-2 and TRBJ2-7; 10 positions agree with TRBD2. In germline, CDR1 is LGHNA, CDR2 YNFKEQ. Trimming cost V 5 bases and J 4 bases; bases outside gene matches: 8. The length of the CDR3 is 15 residues. The CDR3 sequence: CASSSPGLATYEQYF. The CDR3 DNA reads as TGTGCCAGCAGCTCGCCGGGACTAGCGACGTACGAGCAGTACTTC.

This rearrangement joins TRBV6-1 to TRBJ2-5; possible D gene TRBD1, 5 bases. Germline V gene sequence: CDR1 MNHNS, CDR2 SASEGT. The CDR3 is made up of 14 amino acids. V was trimmed by 4 bases and J by 7 bases, leaving 16 bases between them. CDR3 bases: TGTGCCAGCAGTGGATGGTTAATCCAGGGGACCCAGTACTTC. The encoded protein is CASSGWLIQGTQYF.

This clonotype has a count of ten or more. The rearrangement links TRBV6-5 to TRBJ1-3; D gene uncertain. The V gene lost 4 bases and the J gene lost 2 bases, with 9 bases spanning the gap. Per the germline V gene, CDR1 is MNHEY and CDR2 is SVGAGI. The CDR3 has 14 residues. The CDR3 nucleotides read TGTGCCAGCAGTTCGCTGACCGCTGGAAACACCATATATTTT. This encodes CASSSLTAGNTIYF.

This clonotype has ten or more counts. The V call is TRBV24-1, the J call TRBJ2-2; D may be TRBD2 (5 bases). Germline V gene data show CDR1 as KGHDR and CDR2 as SFDVKD. The CDR3 totals 13 residues. V gave up 8 bases and J gave up 0 bases, with 6 bases separating them. The CDR3 nucleotides read TGTGCCACCAAGCGGTCGAACACCGGGGAGCTGTTTTTT. Amino acids: CATKRSNTGELFF.

The V and J genes are TRBV11-1 and TRBJ2-1, with 12 bases that match TRBD2. The CDR3 totals 19 residues. V lost 5 bases and J lost 0; bases outside the gene matches: 11. The germline CDR1 and CDR2 sequences are SGHAT and FQDESV (reference sequence). The CDR3 coding sequence is TGTGCCAGCAGCACGCTCGGGACTAGCGGGCATCTCTCCTACAATGAGCAGTTCTTC. It translates to CASSTLGTSGHLSYNEQFF.

This clonotype was observed many times. The gene calls are TRBV12-3 or TRBV12-4 and TRBJ2-7, with a tentative D call TRBD1 (6 bases). Trimming shortened V by 6 bases and J by 2 bases, and 14 bases separated the two germline ends. This CDR3 has 14 residues. The CDR3 is CASRTTGNPYEQYF. As DNA, the CDR3 is TGTGCCAGCAGAACTACAGGGAACCCCTACGAGCAGTACTTC.

This clonotype was recorded a few times. This chain connects TRBV7-6 to TRBJ2-7; TRBD2 might be the D (5 bases). This CDR3 has 13 residues. Germline CDR1 reads SGHVS; CDR2 reads FNYEAQ. Deletions cut 1 base from V and 5 bases from J, with 9 bases between. CDR3 sequence (DNA): TGTGCCAGCAGCTTAGGGTTGGGAGACGAGCAGTACTTC. Translation gives CASSLGLGDEQYF.

This clonotype was picked up many times. The chain is built from TRBV7-2 and TRBJ2-3; the D is unclear. The V end lost 1 base, the J end lost 6 bases, and 8 bases lay between the germline ends. Germline values: CDR1 SGHTA, CDR2 FQGNSA. This CDR3 region has 13 residues. The CDR3 DNA reads as TGTGCCAGCAGCTTAGGGGCGGCGGATACGCAGTATTTT. It yields the protein CASSLGAADTQYF.